The 10 T cell receptor beta chains below all came from one sample that was sequenced in a study of blood T cell repertoires in COVID-19. Only in-frame clones appear in the TCRdb table, and some are missing; sequencing was by immunoSEQ multiplex PCR. The repertoire holds around 260,000 clones, with roughly 86% as singletons. Sequenced input: peripheral blood. Receptor source: a woman aged 60-75 years with COVID-19, enrolled during active disease.

V gene TRBV11-2 combines with J gene TRBJ1-6, with 11 bases lining up with TRBD1. J was trimmed by 7 bases and V by 1 base; bases with no gene match: 9. In germline, CDR1 is SGHAT, CDR2 FQNNGV. The CDR3 is 18 residues long. The DNA of the CDR3 is TGTGCCAGCAGCTTAGGGGACAGGGACAGGGGGGGGAATTCACCCCTCCACTTT. It encodes CASSLGDRDRGGNSPLHF.

The chain combines TRBV9 with TRBJ1-3; the D gene is possibly TRBD1 (5 bases). Germline assignment: CDR1 SGDLS and CDR2 YYNGEE. CDR3 size: 16 residues. Trimming pared 3 bases from V and 2 bases from J, leaving 15 bases between. This CDR3 reads CASSAPAGLTGNTIYF. The CDR3 DNA follows: TGTGCCAGCAGCGCTCCCGCGGGGCTGACTGGAAACACCATATATTTT.

The gene calls are TRBV28 and TRBJ1-1; the match to TRBD1 covers 7 bases. Losses at the gene ends were 5 bases for V and 5 bases for J; bases not matched to a gene: 8. CDR1 MDHEN and CDR2 SYDVKM come from the germline V gene. The CDR3 runs 14 residues. The CDR3 nucleotides read TGTGCCAGCAGTCCAGGGGGTTCGGGAACTGAAGCTTTCTTT. It specifies CASSPGGSGTEAFF.

The V gene is TRBV9, the J gene TRBJ2-3; 12 bases line up with TRBD2. Germline lookup yields CDR1 SGDLS and CDR2 YYNGEE. The CDR3 length is 16 residues. Trimming removed 5 bases from V and 0 bases from J; junction bases left unmatched: 4. The CDR3 here is CASSKTSGGSTDTQYF. The CDR3, as DNA: TGTGCCAGCAGTAAGACTAGCGGGGGAAGCACAGATACGCAGTATTTT.

The gene calls are TRBV6-6 and TRBJ2-7, with D possibly matching TRBD1 (5 bases). The CDR3 runs 12 residues. V lost 7 bases and J lost 4, with 11 bases in between. The germline V gene has CDR1 MNHNY and CDR2 SVGAGI (reference sequence). DNA for the CDR3: TGTGCCAGCACAGACAGACTTTACGAGCAGTACTTC. Encoded protein: CASTDRLYEQYF.

This sequence joins TRBV4-1 and TRBJ2-7; D is perhaps TRBD1 (5 bases). The ends were cut back, 0 bases at V and 2 bases at J, with 14 bases in the middle. Germline V gene data show CDR1 as MGHRA and CDR2 as YSYEKL. The CDR3 sequence is 16 residues long. CDR3 sequence reads: CASSQEIAGFTYEQYF. CDR3 in DNA: TGCGCCAGCAGCCAAGAAATTGCAGGGTTTACCTACGAGCAGTACTTC.

This clone was seen a few times. The rearrangement uses TRBV6-1 and TRBJ2-5, with D possibly matching TRBD1 (6 bases). Germline assignment: CDR1 MNHNS and CDR2 SASEGT. Trimming removed 2 bases from V and 7 bases from J, with 17 bases in between. The CDR3 sequence is 15 residues long. The CDR3 loop reads CASSERRTVVGTQYF. CDR3 coding DNA: TGTGCCAGCAGTGAAAGAAGGACAGTGGTCGGGACCCAGTACTTC.

This rearrangement joins TRBV24-1 to TRBJ2-1, with 7 bases lining up with TRBD2. V shed 1 base, J shed 0 bases, and the junction held 8 bases outside the gene matches. Germline V gene data show CDR1 as KGHDR and CDR2 as SFDVKD. The CDR3 consists of 18 residues. The CDR3 coding sequence is TGTGCCACCAGTGATTTAGGGTCTAGCGGCTACTCCTACAATGAGCAGTTCTTC. Encoded protein: CATSDLGSSGYSYNEQFF.

V usage is TRBV19 and J usage is TRBJ1-5; D is unclear. This CDR3 contains 12 residues. Trimming pared 5 bases from V and 9 bases from J, leaving 11 bases between. CDR1 and CDR2 (germline): LNHDA, SQIVND (reference sequence). The DNA for the CDR3 is TGTGCCAGTAGTCCCCGGGTTCCGCCCCAGCATTTT. Its protein product is CASSPRVPPQHF.

The V gene is TRBV5-4, the J gene TRBJ1-2; the match to TRBD1 covers 9 bases. The CDR3 consists of 13 residues. Germline values: CDR1 SGHNT, CDR2 YYREEE (reference sequence). The V segment lost 7 bases and the J segment 4 bases; nucleotides outside the gene matches: 5. CDR3 nucleotides: TGTGCCAGCCTTCGGGACAGGGCCTATGGCTACACCTTC. It codes for CASLRDRAYGYTF.